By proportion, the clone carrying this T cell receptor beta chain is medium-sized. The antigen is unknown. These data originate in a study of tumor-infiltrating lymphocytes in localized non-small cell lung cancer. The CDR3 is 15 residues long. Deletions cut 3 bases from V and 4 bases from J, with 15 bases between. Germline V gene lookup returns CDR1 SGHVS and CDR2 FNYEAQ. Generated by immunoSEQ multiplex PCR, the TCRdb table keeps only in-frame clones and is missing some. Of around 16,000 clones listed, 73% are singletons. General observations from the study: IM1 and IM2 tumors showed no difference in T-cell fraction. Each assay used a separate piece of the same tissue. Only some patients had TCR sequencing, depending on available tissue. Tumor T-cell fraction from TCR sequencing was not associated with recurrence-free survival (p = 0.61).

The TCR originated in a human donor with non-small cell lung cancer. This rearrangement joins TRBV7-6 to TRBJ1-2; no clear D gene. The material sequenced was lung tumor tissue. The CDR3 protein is CASSFSPDGSYGYTF. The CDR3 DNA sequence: TGTGCCAGCAGCTTCTCACCGGACGGCTCCTATGGCTACACCTTC.